This TCR beta chain was sequenced in a study of T cells in tumors after PD-1 blockade. As for the study in general: Mean per blood sample: 113,528 templates (about 24,000-270,000), around 34,000 unique clonotypes. Study-wide results and caveats: Peripheral recruitment is suggested, as some novel exhausted tumor clones were in pre-treatment blood.

This CDR3 has 14 amino acids. V was shortened by 4 bases and J by 2 bases, with 11 bases between the two germline ends. CDR1 and CDR2 (germline): MDHEN, SYDVKM. Tumor or blood genomic DNA was sequenced, with inputs of about 550 ng to 6,004 ng. Profiled with immunoSEQ multiplex PCR; TCRdb holds only in-frame clones, not every one. Of 30,000 to 40,000 clones in the sample, around four fifths were seen once. Notes on this clone: Its target is unknown.

This clonotype was obtained from a human donor with basal cell carcinoma. Sample: PBMCs, taken before anti-PD-1 treatment. This sequence joins TRBV28 and TRBJ1-2; perhaps TRBD1 as D (6 bases). The DNA for the CDR3 is TGTGCCAGCAGTTCAGGGGTCTCCAACTATGGCTACACCTTC. This sequence encodes CASSSGVSNYGYTF.